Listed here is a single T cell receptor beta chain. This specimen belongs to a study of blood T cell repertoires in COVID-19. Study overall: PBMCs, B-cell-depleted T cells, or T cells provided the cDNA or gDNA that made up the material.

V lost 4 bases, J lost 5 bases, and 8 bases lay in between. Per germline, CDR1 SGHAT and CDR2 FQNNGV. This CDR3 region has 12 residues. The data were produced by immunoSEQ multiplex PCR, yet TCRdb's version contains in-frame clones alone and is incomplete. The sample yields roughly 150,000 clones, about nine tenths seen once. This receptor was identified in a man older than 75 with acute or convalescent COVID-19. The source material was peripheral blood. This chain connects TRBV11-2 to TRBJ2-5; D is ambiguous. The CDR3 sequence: CASSYLSETQYF. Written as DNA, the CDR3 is TGTGCCAGCAGCTACCTTAGCGAGACCCAGTACTTC.